What follows are 21 T cell receptor beta chains derived from one specimen sequenced in a study of shared clonotypes between healthy human individuals. Produced via immunoSEQ multiplex PCR; TCRdb's table is partial and in-frame only. This table has roughly 490,000 clones, over 65% appearing once. The sequenced sample was PBMCs. These receptors all come from a woman aged 40-49 years in good health. Some clones in this sample may be carry-over from other donors' samples.

This chain links TRBV19 with TRBJ1-5; 7 positions match TRBD1. This CDR3 is built from 14 residues. The trim removed 8 bases at V and 5 bases at J, leaving 9 bases unmatched. CDR1 and CDR2 (germline): LNHDA, SQIVND (reference sequence). The DNA for the CDR3 is TGTGCCAGTTCTAGACAGGGATTGTATCAGCCCCAGCATTTT. Residues: CASSRQGLYQPQHF. The entire variable domain, with the rest obtained from reference TRBV19 and TRBJ1-5, is as follows: DGGITQSPKYLFRKEGQNVTLSCEQNLNHDAMYWYRQDPGQGLRLIYYSQIVNDFQKGDIAEGYSVSREKKESFPLTVTSAQKNPTAFYLCASSRQGLYQPQHFGDGTRLSIL.

The chain has TRBV6-1 and TRBJ2-2, with 14 nucleotides matching TRBD2. Trimming removed 1 base from V and 8 bases from J; junction bases left unmatched: 9. CDR3 length: 18 amino acids. The germline V gene has CDR1 MNHNS and CDR2 SASEGT. CDR3 sequence reads: CASSEVETSGRARGELFF. The CDR3 nucleotides are TGTGCCAGCAGTGAAGTGGAGACTAGCGGGAGGGCCCGAGGGGAGCTGTTTTTT.

V gene TRBV18 combines with J gene TRBJ1-2, with D possibly being TRBD1 (5 bases). With 3 bases removed from V and 0 bases from J, the gap between germline ends came to 14 bases. This CDR3 is built from 16 residues. Germline-derived CDR1 and CDR2 are KGHSH and LQKENI. The chain's CDR3 is CASSPAGGAPNYGYTF. In DNA, the CDR3 is TGTGCCAGCTCACCCGCCGGAGGGGCGCCTAACTATGGCTACACCTTC. The variable domain in full, completed from reference TRBV18 and TRBJ1-2, reads NAGVMQNPRHLVRRRGQEARLRCSPMKGHSHVYWYRQLPEEGLKFMVYLQKENIIDESGMPKERFSAEFPKEGPSILRIQQVVRGDSAAYFCASSPAGGAPNYGYTFGSGTRLTVV.

This clone occurred a few times. The gene calls are TRBV6-1 and TRBJ1-5, with D perhaps TRBD1 (6 bases). Trimming cost V 6 bases and J 1 base, with 7 bases left between them. The CDR3 contains 13 residues. Germline-derived CDR1 and CDR2 are MNHNS and SASEGT. The DNA of the CDR3 is TGTGCCAGCAGGGGACAAAGCAATCAGCCCCAGCATTTT. As protein: CASRGQSNQPQHF.

This chain's CDR3 is CASSRGPPLASGSYEQYF. The DNA of the CDR3 is TGTGCCAGCAGCCGCGGGCCACCGCTAGCCTCGGGGTCCTACGAGCAGTACTTC. The chain employs TRBV7-9 and TRBJ2-7, with D perhaps matching TRBD2 (5 bases). V was pared by 5 bases and J by 1 base, with 24 bases between. The germline CDR1 and CDR2 sequences are SEHNR and FQNEAQ (reference sequence). The CDR3 has 18 residues. Complete variable domain (other parts from reference TRBV7-9 and TRBJ2-7): DTGVSQNPRHKITKRGQNVTFRCDPISEHNRLYWYRQTLGQGPEFLTYFQNEAQLEKSRLLSDRFSAERPKGSFSTLEIQRTEQGDSAMYLCASSRGPPLASGSYEQYFGPGTRLTVT.

The chain uses TRBV5-4 and TRBJ2-7; 8 bases fit TRBD2. Germline CDR1 SGHNT, CDR2 YYREEE (reference sequence). Trimming removed 4 bases from V and 0 bases from J; junction bases left unmatched: 9. The CDR3 sequence is 16 residues long. In DNA form, the CDR3 reads TGTGCCAGCAGCGCAAGCGGGGGATGGAGCTCCTACGAGCAGTACTTC. Translation: CASSASGGWSSYEQYF.

This chain connects TRBV30 to TRBJ1-3, with D possibly TRBD1 on 6 matching bases. This CDR3 comprises 15 residues. In germline, CDR1 is GTSNPN, CDR2 SVGIG (reference sequence). V lost 0 bases, J lost 1 base, and 10 bases lay in between. This CDR3 reads CAWSVGQSSGNTIYF. The CDR3 region has the DNA TGTGCCTGGAGTGTAGGACAGTCTTCTGGAAACACCATATATTTT.

Many counts were recorded for this clone. The same CDR3 is also encoded by other DNA sequences in this sample. This sequence joins TRBV30 and TRBJ1-2; tentatively, D is TRBD1 (5 bases). Germline V lookup: CDR1 GTSNPN, CDR2 SVGIG (reference sequence). This CDR3 region has 13 residues. V lost 0 bases to trimming and J lost 8 bases, with 13 bases between them. The CDR3 region is CAWSVARVAGYTF. As DNA, the CDR3 is TGTGCCTGGAGTGTCGCCAGGGTGGCGGGCTACACCTTC.

This clone was observed at least ten times. The same CDR3 can be traced to other DNA sequences in this sample. The rearrangement joins TRBV29-1 to TRBJ2-5, with 9 bases aligning to TRBD1. The CDR3 totals 16 residues. Looked up from germline, CDR1 is SQVTM and CDR2 is ANQGSEA. The J segment lost 1 base and the V segment lost 1 base, leaving 7 bases of the junction unmatched. This chain's CDR3 is CSVEGGTGRPQETQYF. CDR3 DNA sequence: TGCAGCGTTGAAGGAGGGACAGGGAGGCCCCAAGAGACCCAGTACTTC. Full variable domain (rest looked up from reference TRBV29-1 and TRBJ2-5): SAVISQKPSRDICQRGTSLTIQCQVDSQVTMMFWYRQQPGQSLTLIATANQGSEATYESGFVIDKFPISRPNLTFSTLTVSNMSPEDSSIYLCSVEGGTGRPQETQYFGPGTRLLVL.

This rearrangement joins TRBV7-6 to TRBJ2-7; 11 positions agree with TRBD2. Germline trimming cut 5 bases from V and 2 bases from J; bases unmatched to any gene: 5. The CDR3 has 15 amino acids. CDR1 is SGHVS and CDR2 is FNYEAQ in the germline V gene. CDR3: CASSARTSGPYEQYF. Here the CDR3 DNA reads TGTGCCAGCAGCGCCAGGACTAGCGGGCCCTACGAGCAGTACTTC.

To note about this clone: A much larger clonotype is one base distant, so this may be a read error. The rearrangement links TRBV2 to TRBJ1-5; 8 nucleotides align to TRBD1. Unmatched junction bases numbered 1, after V lost 6 bases and J lost 0 bases. The CDR3 extends over 14 amino acids. Germline assignment: CDR1 SNHLY and CDR2 FYNNEI. DNA of the CDR3: TGTGCCAGCAGCACAGGGGGTAGCAATCAGCCCCAGCATTTT. Translating it yields CASSTGGSNQPQHF.

This clone was detected a few times. This chain uses TRBV30 with TRBJ2-2, with D perhaps matching TRBD1 (5 bases). The V gene lost 4 bases and the J gene lost 1 base, with 10 bases spanning the gap. Germline CDR1 reads GTSNPN; CDR2 reads SVGIG (reference sequence). The CDR3 runs 14 residues. This chain's CDR3 is CAWIRQMNTGELFF. The CDR3 DNA reads as TGTGCCTGGATAAGACAGATGAACACCGGGGAGCTGTTTTTT.

The V and J genes are TRBV6-1 and TRBJ1-1, with a weak D call TRBD1 (6 bases). Germline assignment: CDR1 MNHNS and CDR2 SASEGT. The CDR3 covers 12 residues. Trimming removed 6 bases from V and 3 bases from J, with 8 bases in between. Here the CDR3 reads CASRGGHTEAFF. Written as DNA, the CDR3 is TGTGCCAGCAGGGGGGGCCACACTGAAGCTTTCTTT.

The V gene is TRBV27, the J gene TRBJ2-1; 10 bases fit TRBD2. Germline values: CDR1 MNHEY, CDR2 SMNVEV (reference sequence). The CDR3 has 13 residues. V shed 5 bases and J 10 bases; nucleotides not matched to a gene: 5. CDR3 amino acids: CASSHSGRDEQFF. CDR3 bases: TGTGCCAGCAGTCACAGCGGGAGGGACGAGCAGTTCTTC.

V gene TRBV5-4 combines with J gene TRBJ2-5; TRBD2 is a possible D gene (6 bases). The CDR3 sequence is 14 residues long. Germline V gene data show CDR1 as SGHNT and CDR2 as YYREEE (reference sequence). Trimming removed 0 bases from V and 4 bases from J, with 10 bases in between. The CDR3 region is CASSLARGVETQYF. CDR3 in DNA: TGTGCCAGCAGCTTGGCCCGCGGGGTAGAGACCCAGTACTTC.

Comments on this clone: This may be a read error: a much more frequent sequence differs by one nucleotide. The same CDR3 is also encoded by other DNA sequences in this sample. The genes are TRBV30 and TRBJ2-7; D is unresolved. The germline V gene encodes CDR1 GTSNPN and CDR2 SVGIG (reference sequence). This CDR3 has 11 amino acids. Trimming took 1 base from V and 4 from J, leaving 5 bases between them. CDR3 bases: TGTGCCTGGAGTGGAACTTACGAGCAGTACTTC. Its translation is CAWSGTYEQYF.

This clone turned up a few times. At the DNA level, this CDR3 is encoded by other sequences in the same sample as well. V gene TRBV28 combines with J gene TRBJ2-7, with 10 bases lining up with TRBD2. The V and J ends lost 6 bases and 4 bases, in that order; junction bases with no gene match: 6. Germline values: CDR1 MDHEN, CDR2 SYDVKM. The CDR3 consists of 14 residues. CDR3 loop: CASSLTAGGYEQYF. The DNA for the CDR3 is TGTGCCAGCAGCCTAACAGCGGGAGGGTACGAGCAGTACTTC.

The CDR3 region has the DNA TGTGCCAGCAGTGAAGCTGAGGGACATGAAGCTTTCTTT. Translated, it gives CASSEAEGHEAFF. The J gene is TRBJ1-1, the V gene TRBV2; D is perhaps TRBD1 (6 bases). CDR1 SNHLY and CDR2 FYNNEI come from the germline V gene. This CDR3 comprises 13 residues. Trimming removed 0 bases from V and 7 bases from J, with 9 bases in between.

This clone came up a few times. V is TRBV6-5 and J is TRBJ1-1; D unresolved. Trimming took 2 bases from V and 0 from J, leaving 10 bases between them. The CDR3 has 15 residues. In germline, CDR1 is MNHEY, CDR2 SVGAGI. The CDR3 sequence is CASSYQADLNTEAFF. The CDR3 bases are TGTGCCAGCAGTTACCAAGCAGATTTGAACACTGAAGCTTTCTTT.

This clone occurred a few times. Other nucleotide sequences in the sample specify the same CDR3. The J gene is TRBJ2-3, the V gene TRBV28; D is perhaps TRBD1 (6 bases). Germline CDR1 MDHEN, CDR2 SYDVKM. CDR3 size: 14 residues. V was cut by 3 bases and J by 1 base, with 8 bases left in between. The CDR3 nucleotides are TGTGCCAGCAGTTTTTCAGGGGGCACAGATACGCAGTATTTT. It yields the protein CASSFSGGTDTQYF.

The chain employs TRBV28 and TRBJ1-5, with 11 bases matching TRBD1. This CDR3 is 17 amino acids long. CDR1 and CDR2 (germline): MDHEN, SYDVKM. V trimming: 6 bases; J trimming: 6 bases; junction bases outside the gene matches: 13. This CDR3 reads CASSTTEGQGASQPQHF. CDR3 nucleotide sequence: TGTGCCAGCAGCACAACTGAAGGACAGGGGGCATCTCAGCCCCAGCATTTT.